These 13 T cell receptor beta chains were all obtained from the same sample, sequenced in a study of blood T cell repertoires in COVID-19. Data came from immunoSEQ multiplex PCR; TCRdb stores just in-frame clones and leaves some out. The sample includes approximately 290,000 clones, approximately 85% of them seen just once. Sample: peripheral blood. Receptors originate from a human donor with COVID-19, enrolled during active disease. The donor label of this sample is uncertain.

This clone came up a few times. V gene TRBV25-1 combines with J gene TRBJ1-1; TRBD1 is a possible D gene (5 bases). The germline V gene encodes CDR1 MGHDK and CDR2 SYGVNS. The CDR3 sequence is 14 residues long. Trimming removed 3 bases from V and 0 bases from J, with 8 bases in between. The CDR3 reads CASSDRVLNTEAFF. CDR3 bases: TGTGCCAGCAGTGACAGGGTCCTGAACACTGAAGCTTTCTTT. The full variable domain, in which reference TRBV25-1 and TRBJ1-1 provide the parts outside the CDR3, is EADIYQTPRYLVIGTGKKITLECSQTMGHDKMYWYQQDPGMELHLIHYSYGVNSTEKGDLSSESTVSRIRTEHFPLTLESARPSHTSQYLCASSDRVLNTEAFFGQGTRLTVV.

The J gene is TRBJ1-4, the V gene TRBV5-1, with 10 bases aligning to TRBD1. J was trimmed by 4 bases and V by 0 bases; bases with no gene match: 3. CDR3 size: 16 residues. Germline assignment: CDR1 SGHRS and CDR2 YFSETQ. The CDR3 is CASSLARTGGNEKLFF. The DNA for the CDR3 is TGCGCCAGCAGCTTGGCGCGGACAGGGGGTAATGAAAAACTGTTTTTT. The variable domain in full, with the rest retrieved from reference TRBV5-1 and TRBJ1-4, is KAGVTQTPRYLIKTRGQQVTLSCSPISGHRSVSWYQQTPGQGLQFLFEYFSETQRNKGNFPGRFSGRQFSNSRSEMNVSTLELGDSALYLCASSLARTGGNEKLFFGSGTQLSVL.

The chain has TRBV2 and TRBJ2-7, with 8 bases aligning to TRBD2. The CDR3 is 14 residues long. Germline-derived CDR1 and CDR2 are SNHLY and FYNNEI. V shed 7 bases and J 2 bases; nucleotides not matched to a gene: 7. CDR3 DNA sequence: TGTGCCAGCACTCTAGCGGGCCTCACCTACGAGCAGTACTTC. It encodes CASTLAGLTYEQYF.

This clone was seen only a few times. V usage is TRBV25-1 and J usage is TRBJ2-7; no clear D gene. Per the germline V gene, CDR1 is MGHDK and CDR2 is SYGVNS. The CDR3 has 10 amino acids. Deletions cut 4 bases from V and 7 bases from J, with 5 bases between. The CDR3 DNA is TGTGCCAGCAGTGGCACTGAGCAGTACTTC. It yields the protein CASSGTEQYF.

This sequence joins TRBV10-3 and TRBJ1-2, with 7 bases fitting TRBD1. The CDR3 consists of 13 residues. Unmatched junction bases numbered 11, after V lost 10 bases and J lost 6 bases. Germline-derived CDR1 and CDR2 are ENHRY and SYGVKD. The CDR3 nucleotides are TGTGCCACCGGGGACAGCCTCCGAGATGGCTACACCTTC. It yields the protein CATGDSLRDGYTF.

The gene calls are TRBV15 and TRBJ2-1; perhaps TRBD2 as D (6 bases). The length of the CDR3 is 12 residues. Trimming left V 10 bases short and J 11 bases short, with 18 bases between. Germline V lookup: CDR1 LNHNV, CDR2 YYDKDF (reference sequence). The CDR3 loop is CAREGGPGKQFF. DNA of the CDR3: TGTGCCAGAGAAGGAGGGCCCGGTAAGCAGTTCTTC.

This chain joins TRBV14 and TRBJ1-4; maybe TRBD1 (5 bases). The CDR3 length is 15 residues. The V gene lost 6 bases and the J gene lost 7 bases, with 18 bases spanning the gap. Germline V gene data show CDR1 as SGHDN and CDR2 as FVKESK. CDR3 loop: CASSPGKVVGEKLFF. The CDR3 region has the DNA TGTGCCAGCAGTCCAGGGAAGGTAGTTGGTGAAAAACTGTTTTTT.

V is TRBV27 and J is TRBJ1-6; the D gene is possibly TRBD1 (5 bases). The V end was cut by 4 bases, the J end by 9 bases, with 16 bases between. Germline CDR1 and CDR2: MNHEY and SMNVEV (reference sequence). This CDR3 has 15 amino acids. The CDR3: CASSSRGNGGSPLHF. The CDR3 nucleotides read TGTGCCAGCAGTTCTCGTGGGAACGGGGGTTCACCCCTCCACTTT.

The chain is built from TRBV5-6 and TRBJ2-7; 8 bases line up with TRBD1. CDR3 size: 15 residues. The V gene end was trimmed by 4 bases and the J gene end by 1 base; junction bases not matched to a gene: 7. In germline, CDR1 is SGHDT, CDR2 YYEEEE. The CDR3 region is CASSPTHRGSYEQYF. The CDR3 region has the DNA TGTGCCAGCAGCCCAACCCACAGGGGGTCCTACGAGCAGTACTTC.

The chain employs TRBV7-3 and TRBJ2-1; D perhaps matches TRBD1 (7 bases). Between the trimmed V and J ends, which lost 8 bases and 6 bases, there was a span of 17 bases. Germline CDR1 is SGHTA and CDR2 is FQGTGA. This CDR3 is built from 14 residues. CDR3 amino acids: CASGSPQGGNEQFF. The CDR3 DNA reads TGTGCCAGCGGATCTCCTCAGGGGGGCAATGAGCAGTTCTTC.

The chain uses TRBV11-2 and TRBJ1-4; TRBD1 matches 7 bases. There are 15 residues in the CDR3. Germline assignment: CDR1 SGHAT and CDR2 FQNNGV. J gave up 4 bases and V 4 bases, and 6 bases lay outside the gene matches. The CDR3 is CASSSDGTVNEKLFF. In nucleotides, the CDR3 is TGTGCCAGCAGCTCCGACGGGACAGTTAATGAAAAACTGTTTTTT.

The rearrangement links TRBV6-2 or TRBV6-3 to TRBJ1-4; unclear D gene. CDR1 and CDR2 (germline): MNHEY, SVGEGT. The CDR3 length is 18 residues. The V end lost 0 bases, the J end lost 2 bases, and 16 bases lay between the germline ends. This CDR3 reads CASSYSDGVAGTNEKLFF. The CDR3 DNA is TGTGCCAGCAGTTACTCGGATGGCGTTGCGGGGACTAATGAAAAACTGTTTTTT.

In its sample, this clone was seen once. This chain joins TRBV7-9 and TRBJ1-1; D is unclear. This CDR3 has 13 residues. CDR1 is SEHNR, CDR2 FQNEAQ, per germline (reference sequence). V lost 5 bases and J lost 1, with 8 bases in between. CDR3: CASSVEGNTEAFF. The CDR3 bases are TGTGCCAGCAGCGTGGAGGGGAACACTGAAGCTTTCTTT.